The 22 T cell receptor beta chains given below trace back to one sample, sequenced in a study of CD8+CD57+ T cells in acquired aplastic anemia. The TCR beta profiling, which covered VDJ combination and CDR3 sequence, was carried out using genomic DNA as the template. Each CDR3 protein gets one entry after TCRdb re-called the reads with MiXCR. In the table there are approximately 300,000 distinct CDR3 sequences, roughly 53% of which are singletons. Sequencing involved patients with CD8+CD57+ cell expansion previously shown by flow cytometry. Material: sorted CD4+, CD8+, or CD8+CD57+ T cells (not recorded which) from PBMCs. Receptors originate from a human donor with aplastic anemia.

This clonotype has a single count. The J gene is TRBJ2-7, the V gene TRBV7-9, with 10 positions matching TRBD2. From germline, CDR1 is SEHNR and CDR2 FQNEAQ (reference sequence). V lost 5 bases to trimming and J lost 3 bases; unmatched junction nucleotides: 10. CDR3 size: 16 residues. CDR3 sequence reads: CASSQAPTSGYYEQYF. DNA of the CDR3: TGTGCCAGCAGCCAAGCCCCGACTAGCGGGTACTACGAGCAGTACTTC.

This sequence joins TRBV7-9 and TRBJ1-3; D uncertain. The germline V gene has CDR1 SEHNR and CDR2 FQNEAQ (reference sequence). This CDR3 comprises 15 residues. The V and J ends lost 1 base and 5 bases respectively, with 12 bases between them. In DNA form, the CDR3 reads TGTGCCAGCAGCTTAGGGAGCGGGGTGAGAAACACCATATATTTT. Its protein product is CASSLGSGVRNTIYF.

This clonotype was picked up many times. V and J are TRBV9 and TRBJ1-3; no clear D. The CDR3 is 15 residues long. CDR1 is SGDLS, CDR2 YYNGEE, per germline. The ends were cut back, 0 bases at V and 2 bases at J, with 9 bases in the middle. In DNA, the CDR3 is TGTGCCAGCAGCGTAGTGGGTACAGCTGGAAACACCATATATTTT. Translating it yields CASSVVGTAGNTIYF.

This clonotype was detected only once. An end of the junction differs from the germline gene, which may be a read error. The chain joins TRBV5-6 to TRBJ1-2; D gene unclear. The germline V gene encodes CDR1 SGHDT and CDR2 YYEEEE. The CDR3 runs 12 residues. The CDR3 loop is CASSLQNYGCTF. The CDR3 nucleotides read TGTGCCAGCAGCTTGCAAAACTATGGCTGCACCTTC.

This clonotype was seen a few times. The chain recombines TRBV20-1 with TRBJ1-6; D is ambiguous. Germline CDR1 and CDR2: DFQATT and SNEGSKA (reference sequence). The CDR3 is 13 residues long. Trimming removed 3 bases from V and 6 bases from J, with 9 bases in between. CDR3 region: CSARTGSNSPLHF. Written as DNA, the CDR3 is TGCAGTGCTAGGACGGGGAGTAATTCACCCCTCCACTTT.

At least ten counts were recorded for this clonotype. This sequence joins TRBV11-1 and TRBJ1-4, with 7 bases fitting TRBD1. The CDR3 length is 13 residues. With 5 bases clipped from V and 8 bases from J, the junction kept 5 bases outside the gene matches. CDR1 is SGHAT and CDR2 is FQDESV in the germline V gene (reference sequence). The CDR3 region has the DNA TGTGCCAGCAGCGAGGACAGGACGGAAAAACTGTTTTTT. Protein: CASSEDRTEKLFF.

The V and J genes are TRBV25-1 and TRBJ2-1; D is unresolved. The CDR3 length is 14 residues. Germline loops: CDR1 MGHDK, CDR2 SYGVNS. The ends were cut back, 6 bases at V and 1 base at J, with 10 bases in the middle. This chain's CDR3 is CASREGTSYNEQFF. In nucleotides, the CDR3 is TGTGCCAGCAGGGAAGGAACTTCCTACAATGAGCAGTTCTTC.

J is TRBJ2-7 and V is TRBV2; D is ambiguous. This CDR3 has 15 amino acids. Germline V gene data show CDR1 as SNHLY and CDR2 as FYNNEI. With 3 bases removed from V and 3 bases from J, the gap between germline ends came to 15 bases. The CDR3 is CASSDVSGDNYEQYF. CDR3 bases: TGTGCCAGCAGTGATGTCTCAGGAGATAACTACGAGCAGTACTTC.

About this clonotype itself: A much larger clone lies one base from this, so it may be a read error. The rearrangement joins TRBV7-9 to TRBJ2-2, with D unclear. Germline V gene lookup returns CDR1 SEHNR and CDR2 FQNEAQ (reference sequence). CDR3 length equals 14 residues. The CDR3 here is CACSLVFNTGELFF. CDR3 sequence (DNA): TGTGCCTGCAGCTTAGTTTTCAACACCGGGGAGCTGTTTTTT. The full variable domain, with the rest looked up from reference TRBV7-9 and TRBJ2-2, is DTGVSQNPRHKITKRGQNVTFRCDPISEHNRLYWYRQTLGQGPEFLTYFQNEAQLEKSRLLSDRFSAERPKGSFSTLEIQRTEQGDSAMYLCACSLVFNTGELFFGEGSRLTVL.

The chain couples TRBV20-1 to TRBJ2-1; TRBD2 matches 14 bases. From germline, CDR1 is DFQATT and CDR2 SNEGSKA (reference sequence). With 3 bases clipped from V and 7 bases from J, the junction kept 2 bases outside the gene matches. The CDR3 has 14 amino acids. CDR3 sequence reads: CSASGTSGRNEQFF. The CDR3 DNA reads TGCAGTGCTAGTGGGACTAGCGGGAGAAATGAGCAGTTCTTC.

This clonotype was detected ten times or more. J is TRBJ2-1 and V is TRBV15; D not certain. Trimming shortened V by 3 bases and J by 0 bases, and 9 bases separated the two germline ends. Looked up from germline, CDR1 is LNHNV and CDR2 is YYDKDF (reference sequence). This CDR3 is 15 amino acids long. The CDR3 DNA reads as TGTGCCACCAGCAGCGAAATGAGCTCCTACAATGAGCAGTTCTTC. Its protein is CATSSEMSSYNEQFF.

In its sample, this clonotype was seen a few times. The chain recombines TRBV7-2 with TRBJ1-1, with D unresolved. CDR1 is SGHTA, CDR2 FQGNSA, per germline. V lost 3 bases and J lost 0, with 11 bases in between. This CDR3 has 15 amino acids. This CDR3 is CASSFALRMNTEAFF. CDR3 in DNA: TGTGCCAGCAGCTTCGCTTTGCGGATGAACACTGAAGCTTTCTTT.

V and J are TRBV11-2 and TRBJ2-7; possibly TRBD2 for D (5 bases). V was clipped by 5 bases and J by 6 bases, with 14 bases between them. The CDR3 spans 13 residues. Germline V gene lookup returns CDR1 SGHAT and CDR2 FQNNGV. The CDR3 is CASSVGLVSEQYF. DNA for the CDR3: TGTGCCAGCAGCGTAGGACTGGTCTCCGAGCAGTACTTC.

In its sample, this clonotype was seen many times. The chain uses TRBV20-1 and TRBJ2-1, with D possibly matching TRBD2 (5 bases). Trimming removed 0 bases from V and 4 bases from J, with 22 bases in between. CDR3 length equals 18 residues. Germline V gene sequence: CDR1 DFQATT, CDR2 SNEGSKA (reference sequence). CDR3 DNA: TGCAGTGCTAGAGACCCACGGGAACGGGCAAACCTGTACAATGAGCAGTTCTTC. This encodes CSARDPRERANLYNEQFF.

This clonotype was picked up many times. The V gene is TRBV3-1, the J gene TRBJ1-1, with D possibly TRBD1 on 6 matching bases. The CDR3 is 14 residues long. Germline CDR1 and CDR2: LGHDT and YNNKEL (reference sequence). Trimming removed 1 base at V and 5 bases at J, with 11 bases between. CDR3 DNA: TGTGCCAGCAGCCAAGTAGGGGGAAGGACTGAAGCTTTCTTT. It yields the protein CASSQVGGRTEAFF.

This clonotype was detected many times. The chain links TRBV12-3 or TRBV12-4 to TRBJ1-1; the match to TRBD1 covers 7 bases. The CDR3 extends over 13 amino acids. The junction had 4 bases not matched to a gene; V was cut back by 1 base and J by 8 bases. In DNA form, the CDR3 reads TGTGCCAGCAGTTTAGGACAGGGTGGAGAAGCTTTCTTT. Protein: CASSLGQGGEAFF.

The chain joins TRBV7-2 to TRBJ2-1, with 8 bases identical to TRBD1. Looked up from germline, CDR1 is SGHTA and CDR2 is FQGNSA. The CDR3 has 14 amino acids. The V segment lost 2 bases and the J segment 5 bases; nucleotides outside the gene matches: 2. The CDR3 nucleotides are TGTGCCAGCAGCTTACGGACAGGGAACAATGAGCAGTTCTTC. It codes for CASSLRTGNNEQFF.

This clonotype was observed at least ten times. The rearrangement joins TRBV18 to TRBJ2-7; 9 bases agree with TRBD2. Germline trimming cut 4 bases from V and 2 bases from J; bases unmatched to any gene: 0. Germline CDR1 and CDR2: KGHSH and LQKENI. This CDR3 has 13 residues. The CDR3: CASSRGGAYEQYF. The CDR3 coding sequence is TGTGCCAGCTCACGCGGGGGGGCCTACGAGCAGTACTTC.

This clonotype was seen many times. V and J are TRBV5-5 and TRBJ2-5; 7 nucleotides agree with TRBD2. The CDR3 loop spans 14 amino acids. The V and J ends lost 2 bases and 2 bases, in that order; junction bases with no gene match: 3. Germline V gene data show CDR1 as SGHKS and CDR2 as YYEKEE (reference sequence). The CDR3 spells CASSFGGSQETQYF. The DNA for the CDR3 is TGTGCCAGCAGCTTCGGCGGGAGTCAAGAGACCCAGTACTTC. Supplemented by reference TRBV5-5 and TRBJ2-5, the full variable domain reads DAGVTQSPTHLIKTRGQQVTLRCSPISGHKSVSWYQQVLGQGPQFIFQYYEKEERGRGNFPDRFSARQFPNYSSELNVNALLLGDSALYLCASSFGGSQETQYFGPGTRLLVL.

A note on this clonotype: A much larger clone differs by one base, so this may be a read error. This chain uses TRBV27 with TRBJ2-7; TRBD1 agrees at 7 bases. The CDR3 loop spans 15 amino acids. Per the germline V gene, CDR1 is MNHEY and CDR2 is SMNVEV (reference sequence). CDR3 protein: CASKRQDRSSYERYF. In DNA, the CDR3 is TGTGCCAGCAAGAGACAGGACAGGTCCTCCTACGAGCGGTACTTC.

Many counts were recorded for this clonotype. The V and J genes are TRBV6-5 and TRBJ2-7; D not certain. From germline, CDR1 is MNHEY and CDR2 SVGAGI. CDR3 size: 15 residues. V was clipped by 0 bases and J by 0 bases, with 9 bases between them. The CDR3 DNA follows: TGTGCCAGCAGTTACTCTTCGCCAGTCTCCTACGAGCAGTACTTC. Protein product: CASSYSSPVSYEQYF.

This clonotype was detected only a few times. The chain recombines TRBV20-1 with TRBJ2-5; no clear D. The CDR3 is 12 residues long. V gave up 3 bases and J gave up 5 bases, with 10 bases separating them. Germline V gives CDR1 DFQATT, CDR2 SNEGSKA (reference sequence). CDR3 sequence reads: CSARSQDETQYF. In DNA form, the CDR3 reads TGCAGTGCTAGGTCCCAAGATGAGACCCAGTACTTC.